The source of this T cell receptor (beta chain) is a study of cytomegalovirus exposure and HLA in healthy donors. The overall study: T cells numbering about 179 million yielded some 100 million unique TCR beta sequences in an earlier analysis.

Per germline, CDR1 SGHNT and CDR2 YYREEE (reference sequence). The CDR3 length is 15 residues. The V and J ends lost 2 bases and 5 bases respectively, with 13 bases between them. General study results and limits: The investigators catalogued about 170 TCR beta chains as cytomegalovirus-associated.

Points on this clone: Antigen unknown.

PCR was performed using 60 Vbeta and 13 Jbeta primers. Generated by immunoSEQ multiplex PCR, the TCRdb table keeps only in-frame clones and is missing some. The repertoire holds fewer than 65,000 clones, with about 72% as singletons. The receptor comes from a woman in her thirties or forties in good health and CMV-seropositive. The chain couples TRBV5-4 to TRBJ2-2, with a weak D call TRBD1 (5 bases). Sample: PBMCs. In DNA, the CDR3 is TGTGCCAGCAGCTTCCAGACAGAAATGACCGGGGAGCTGTTTTTT. Its translation: CASSFQTEMTGELFF.